This T cell receptor (beta chain) was sequenced in a study of blood T cell repertoires in COVID-19. Background on the study: The origin of the acute and convalescent COVID-19 samples was the United States, Italy and Spain.

Study members were between 18 and 89 years old and lived in about two dozen US regions. As processed by the authors: Reference gene primer amplification in the assay estimated nucleated cell counts. Only in-frame clones appear in the TCRdb table, and some are missing; sequencing was by immunoSEQ multiplex PCR. V and J calls and clone size are as listed in that table; D and trimming were resolved from the DNA. The sample shows around 130,000 clones, around four fifths of them seen only once. V dropped 5 bases and J dropped 10; count of bases not matched to a gene: 10. The CDR3 consists of 16 residues. Germline V gene lookup returns CDR1 SGHTA and CDR2 FQGNSA.

What was sequenced was PBMCs or T cells enriched from blood (not recorded which). This clonotype was obtained from a man in his thirties or forties who had recovered from COVID-19. The rearrangement uses TRBV7-2 and TRBJ2-1; TRBD2 agrees at 14 bases. As DNA, the CDR3 is TGTGCCAGCAGCCTCTCGGGACTAGCGGGAGTTGAGGAGCAGTTCTTC. It is translated as CASSLSGLAGVEEQFF.